The sequence of this TCR beta chain was determined in a study of shared clonotypes between healthy human individuals. Looking at the study overall: Plates per donor: three CD4 naive, three CD4 memory, two CD8 naive, one CD8 memory.

In germline, CDR1 is SGHTS, CDR2 YDEGEE. The CDR3 totals 15 residues. The V and J ends lost 4 bases and 1 base, in that order; junction bases with no gene match: 6. A note on this clone: No antigen is known for it.

Study outcomes and limitations: Since donors were few, the genetic and exposure-history diversity represented was limited.

Across several immunoSEQ plates, the genomic DNA of each subset was split evenly. Data came from immunoSEQ multiplex PCR; TCRdb stores just in-frame clones and leaves some out. The sample holds about 2.4 million clones, approximately 90% seen once. The gene calls are TRBV5-8 and TRBJ2-7; TRBD1 matches at 9 bases. This clonotype was sampled from a man younger than 30 in good health. The specimen sequenced was naive CD4+ T cells sorted from blood. As to subset: CD45RA+ positively selected. CDR3: CASSGRTGASYEQYF. CDR3 DNA sequence: TGTGCCAGCAGCGGACGGACAGGGGCGTCCTACGAGCAGTACTTC.